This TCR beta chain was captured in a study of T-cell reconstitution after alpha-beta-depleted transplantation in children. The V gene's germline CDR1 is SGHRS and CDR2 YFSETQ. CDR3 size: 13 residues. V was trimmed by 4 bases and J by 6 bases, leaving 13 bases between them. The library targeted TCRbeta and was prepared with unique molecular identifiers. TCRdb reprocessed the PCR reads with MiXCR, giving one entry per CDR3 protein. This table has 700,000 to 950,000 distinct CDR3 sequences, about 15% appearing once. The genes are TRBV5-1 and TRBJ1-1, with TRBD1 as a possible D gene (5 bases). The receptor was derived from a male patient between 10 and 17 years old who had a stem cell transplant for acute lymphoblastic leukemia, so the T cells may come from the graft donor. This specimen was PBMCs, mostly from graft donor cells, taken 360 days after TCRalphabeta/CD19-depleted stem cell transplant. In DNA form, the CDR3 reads TGCGCCAGCAGCGTACCAGGGTCCCCTGAAGCTTTCTTT. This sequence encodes CASSVPGSPEAFF.